The 27 T cell receptor beta chains reported below all come from one sample, sequenced in a study of persistence of HIV-infected CD4 T cells. Stimulation used approximately 9.5 ug/mL lysate from CMV-infected fibroblasts. CD40L/CD69 double-negative CD45RO-high memory CD4+ T cells were collected. Their target antigens are unknown. The libraries were made with immunoSEQ version 4 in survey mode. This table comes from immunoSEQ multiplex PCR, and its TCRdb copy is limited to in-frame clones, with some not included. This repertoire shows 30,000 to 45,000 clones, around 80% found once; its top ten account for 1.5% to 2%. Sequences were derived from CD4+ T cells sorted from PBMCs after roughly 18-hour stimulation, sampled from a patient who received antiretroviral therapy. These TCRs come from an adult man with HIV who was CMV-seropositive.

This clone has just a few counts. The V gene is TRBV7-9, the J gene TRBJ1-5; perhaps TRBD1 as D (5 bases). Trimming removed 0 bases from V and 4 bases from J, with 10 bases in between. The CDR3 totals 15 residues. Germline loops: CDR1 SEHNR, CDR2 FQNEAQ (reference sequence). The CDR3 coding sequence is TGTGCCAGCAGCTTAGCCCGGGACGGGAATCAGCCCCAGCATTTT. Its protein product is CASSLARDGNQPQHF.

This sequence joins TRBV5-1 and TRBJ2-1; 10 bases align to TRBD1. CDR1 and CDR2 from the germline V gene are SGHRS and YFSETQ. The CDR3 sequence is 15 residues long. V gave up 4 bases and J gave up 8 bases; unmatched junction bases: 9. The CDR3 DNA reads TGCGCCAGCAGCCTTGGACAGGGGGTAGGTGATGAGCAGTTCTTC. This sequence encodes CASSLGQGVGDEQFF.

This chain uses TRBV7-9 with TRBJ1-1; D uncertain. This CDR3 contains 13 residues. CDR1 and CDR2 (germline): SEHNR, FQNEAQ (reference sequence). The germline V and J ends were trimmed by 2 bases and 5 bases, with 9 bases remaining between them. CDR3 in DNA: TGTGCCAGCAGCTTACATGGTAGAACTGAAGCTTTCTTT. Protein sequence: CASSLHGRTEAFF.

The chain recombines TRBV19 with TRBJ2-7, with D maybe TRBD2 (6 bases). From germline, CDR1 is LNHDA and CDR2 SQIVND (reference sequence). V shed 2 bases and J shed 2 bases, with 13 bases lying between them. The CDR3 runs 15 residues. This CDR3 reads CASSISGGKTYEQYF. The CDR3 region has the DNA TGTGCCAGTAGTATATCAGGAGGGAAGACCTACGAGCAGTACTTC.

This chain uses TRBV5-8 with TRBJ2-3; the D gene is possibly TRBD2 (5 bases). CDR1 SGHTS and CDR2 YDEGEE come from the germline V gene. Trimming removed 4 bases at V and 3 bases at J, with 12 bases between. This CDR3 contains 14 residues. Here the CDR3 DNA reads TGTGCCAGCAGCCTGAGGGCCGGAACAGATACGCAGTATTTT. This encodes CASSLRAGTDTQYF.

The chain couples TRBV19 to TRBJ1-4; D might be TRBD1 (5 bases). Trimming removed 4 bases from V and 8 bases from J, with 14 bases in between. The CDR3 consists of 14 residues. Germline lookup yields CDR1 LNHDA and CDR2 SQIVND (reference sequence). CDR3 loop: CASSTTARGEKLFF. In DNA form, the CDR3 reads TGTGCCAGTAGTACAACGGCCCGGGGGGAAAAACTGTTTTTT.

This chain connects TRBV12-3 or TRBV12-4 to TRBJ2-7; no definite D call. The V end lost 3 bases, the J end lost 2 bases, and 8 bases lay between the germline ends. The CDR3 covers 13 residues. For the CDR3, the DNA is TGTGCCAGCAGTTTCCCCCCGCCCTACGAGCAGTACTTC. Translating it yields CASSFPPPYEQYF.

The gene calls are TRBV13 and TRBJ1-6, with a tentative D call TRBD1 (6 bases). Per germline, CDR1 PRHDT and CDR2 FYEKMQ (reference sequence). The V and J ends lost 5 bases and 7 bases respectively, with 12 bases between them. CDR3 length: 14 residues. The CDR3 loop is CASSPRTENSPLHF. The CDR3 region has the DNA TGTGCCAGCAGCCCCAGGACAGAGAATTCACCCCTCCACTTT.

This chain uses TRBV28 with TRBJ1-2, with a weak D call TRBD1 (6 bases). This CDR3 region has 13 residues. The germline gives CDR1 MDHEN, CDR2 SYDVKM. V dropped 6 bases and J dropped 7 bases, with 15 bases sitting between them. Here the CDR3 DNA reads TGTGCCAGCAGCCTCCCAGGACAGCGTGGCTACACCTTC. Residues: CASSLPGQRGYTF.

This sequence joins TRBV9 and TRBJ1-2, with 9 positions matching TRBD1. This CDR3 is 14 amino acids long. CDR1 SGDLS and CDR2 YYNGEE come from the germline V gene. The ends lost 4 bases at V and 4 bases at J; junction bases unmatched: 5. The CDR3 here is CASSPLTGGYGYTF. CDR3 nucleotides: TGTGCCAGCAGCCCTCTGACAGGGGGCTATGGCTACACCTTC.

This clone was counted a few times. In nucleotides, the CDR3 is TGTGCCAGCAGCCAAGATTGGGGAGGAAATTCACCCCTCCACTTT. It specifies CASSQDWGGNSPLHF. The chain has TRBV3-1 (or the pseudogene TRBV3-2) and TRBJ1-6; D remains unclear. V was pared by 0 bases and J by 7 bases, with 10 bases between. The CDR3 covers 15 residues. Looked up from germline, CDR1 is LGHDT and CDR2 is YNNKEL (reference sequence).

This clone was seen just once. The chain links TRBV7-8 to TRBJ1-1, with 7 nucleotides matching TRBD1. CDR3 length equals 13 residues. Trimming at V came to 5 bases and at J to 3 bases, leaving 3 bases not matched to a gene. Germline V gives CDR1 SGHVS, CDR2 FQNEAQ. CDR3 region: CASSRGPDTEAFF. In DNA, the CDR3 is TGTGCCAGCAGCAGGGGGCCGGACACTGAAGCTTTCTTT.

The V call is TRBV5-1, the J call TRBJ1-5, with D unclear. CDR3 length: 13 residues. Trimming cost V 7 bases and J 4 bases, with 12 bases left between them. The germline gives CDR1 SGHRS, CDR2 YFSETQ. CDR3 sequence reads: CASRLRENQPQHF. The CDR3 DNA sequence: TGCGCCAGCCGACTAAGGGAGAATCAGCCCCAGCATTTT.

This sequence joins TRBV2 and TRBJ2-2; perhaps D is TRBD1 or TRBD2 (5 bases each). Trimming cost V 11 bases and J 6 bases, with 10 bases left between them. Looked up from germline, CDR1 is SNHLY and CDR2 is FYNNEI. CDR3 length: 11 residues. CDR3 residues: CASRDPGELFF. Here the CDR3 DNA reads TGTGCCTCCCGGGACCCCGGGGAGCTGTTTTTT.

The chain is built from TRBV4-2 and TRBJ1-1, with a tentative D call TRBD1 (6 bases). The CDR3 length is 19 residues. Germline lookup yields CDR1 LGHNA and CDR2 YNFKEQ. The V gene lost 5 bases and the J gene lost 11 bases, with 36 bases spanning the gap. CDR3: CASSKGGLETRASVSQAFF. The CDR3 nucleotides read TGTGCCAGCAGCAAGGGGGGCTTAGAGACCCGGGCTAGTGTGTCCCAGGCTTTCTTT.

The chain recombines TRBV15 with TRBJ2-3, with D perhaps TRBD2 (6 bases). V lost 0 bases, J lost 4 bases, and 17 bases lay in between. This CDR3 is built from 17 residues. Germline V gene data show CDR1 as LNHNV and CDR2 as YYDKDF (reference sequence). In DNA form, the CDR3 reads TGTGCCACCAGCAGAGATAGGGTGGCAGGGAGGCCAGATACGCAGTATTTT. This codes for CATSRDRVAGRPDTQYF. The full variable domain, completed using reference TRBV15 and TRBJ2-3, is DAMVIQNPRYQVTQFGKPVTLSCSQTLNHNVMYWYQQKSSQAPKLLFHYYDKDFNNEADTPDNFQSRRPNTSFCFLDIRSPGLGDTAMYLCATSRDRVAGRPDTQYFGPGTRLTVL.

The rearrangement uses TRBV7-9 and TRBJ2-7; 9 bases line up with TRBD1. The germline gives CDR1 SEHNR, CDR2 FQNEAQ (reference sequence). Germline trimming cut 5 bases from V and 3 bases from J; bases unmatched to any gene: 8. The CDR3 is 15 residues long. CDR3: CASSVTGTGNYEQYF. CDR3 DNA: TGTGCCAGCAGCGTAACCGGGACAGGGAACTACGAGCAGTACTTC.

The rearrangement uses TRBV27 and TRBJ2-2; TRBD2 might be the D (5 bases). Trimming took 3 bases from V and 8 from J, leaving 13 bases between them. Germline CDR1 and CDR2: MNHEY and SMNVEV (reference sequence). The CDR3 has 14 residues. CDR3 in amino acids: CASSLDWRRGELFF. In nucleotides, the CDR3 is TGTGCCAGCAGTTTGGATTGGAGGAGGGGGGAGCTGTTTTTT.

This chain joins TRBV27 and TRBJ1-1; no firm D call. Germline CDR1 is MNHEY and CDR2 is SMNVEV (reference sequence). Trimming removed 3 bases from V and 1 base from J, with 6 bases in between. The CDR3 runs to 13 residues. CDR3 residues: CASSFRRNTEAFF. The CDR3 region has the DNA TGTGCCAGCAGTTTTAGAAGGAACACTGAAGCTTTCTTT.

The genes are TRBV19 and TRBJ1-2, with D maybe TRBD1 (5 bases). Between the trimmed V and J ends, which lost 7 bases and 8 bases, there was a span of 11 bases. The germline V gene has CDR1 LNHDA and CDR2 SQIVND (reference sequence). CDR3 length: 11 amino acids. The CDR3 bases are TGTGCCAGTATGAGGGGTGGAGGCTACACCTTC. It yields the protein CASMRGGGYTF.

The chain carries TRBV19 and TRBJ1-1; 8 bases are shared with TRBD1. The V segment lost 9 bases and the J segment 5 bases; nucleotides outside the gene matches: 14. The CDR3 runs 15 residues. The germline V gene encodes CDR1 LNHDA and CDR2 SQIVND (reference sequence). CDR3 sequence (DNA): TGTGCCAGCCAACCCAACCTCAGGGGGCAAACTGAAGCTTTCTTT. It specifies CASQPNLRGQTEAFF. Full variable domain (rest looked up from reference TRBV19 and TRBJ1-1): DGGITQSPKYLFRKEGQNVTLSCEQNLNHDAMYWYRQDPGQGLRLIYYSQIVNDFQKGDIAEGYSVSREKKESFPLTVTSAQKNPTAFYLCASQPNLRGQTEAFFGQGTRLTVV.

This clone was counted a few times. This sequence joins TRBV5-4 and TRBJ1-2, with 9 bases identical to TRBD1. CDR3 size: 15 residues. V was clipped by 4 bases and J by 5 bases; unmatched bases: 9. The V gene's germline CDR1 is SGHNT and CDR2 YYREEE (reference sequence). The CDR3 nucleotides read TGTGCCAGCAGCGGAGGAGGGACAGGGAAGTATGGCTACACCTTC. This translates into CASSGGGTGKYGYTF.

The V gene is TRBV5-1, the J gene TRBJ2-2, with D possibly being TRBD2 (6 bases). Germline CDR1 and CDR2: SGHRS and YFSETQ. The CDR3 covers 16 residues. Trimming cost V 6 bases and J 6 bases, with 21 bases left between them. The CDR3 DNA is TGCGCCAGCACCACCCACCTCGGGGGTCTAGCCGGGGAGCTGTTTTTT. The encoded protein is CASTTHLGGLAGELFF.

About this clone: Other DNA sequences in the sample encode the same CDR3. The chain has TRBV19 and TRBJ1-5; D is undetermined. The CDR3 has 14 amino acids. Germline CDR1 is LNHDA and CDR2 is SQIVND (reference sequence). V lost 5 bases, J lost 1 base, and 9 bases lay in between. CDR3 sequence: CASSPPLSNQPQHF. DNA of the CDR3: TGTGCCAGTAGTCCACCCCTAAGCAATCAGCCCCAGCATTTT.

The CDR3 DNA reads TGTGCCAGCAGCTTCTCCTTCGGGGGCTACAATGAGCAGTTCTTC. Amino acid sequence: CASSFSFGGYNEQFF. The chain couples TRBV7-2 to TRBJ2-1; D may be TRBD2 (6 bases). The V gene lost 3 bases and the J gene lost 3 bases, with 12 bases spanning the gap. Germline values: CDR1 SGHTA, CDR2 FQGNSA. The CDR3 is 15 residues long.

Turning to this clone: With a much larger clone just one base away, this may be a read error. This chain joins TRBV7-3 and TRBJ1-1, with D perhaps matching TRBD1 (6 bases). The germline V gene has CDR1 SGHTA and CDR2 FQGTGA. This CDR3 region has 13 residues. In DNA, the CDR3 is TGTGTCAGCAGCTCGCACAGGGAAACTGAAGCTTTCTTT. Translating it yields CVSSSHRETEAFF.

The V and J genes are TRBV9 and TRBJ1-6; D uncertain. V lost 1 base and J 0 bases, leaving 5 bases between the germline ends. The CDR3 spans 15 residues. CDR1 SGDLS and CDR2 YYNGEE come from the germline V gene. The DNA for the CDR3 is TGTGCCAGCAGCGTAAGGAGCTCCTATAATTCACCCCTCCACTTT. Its protein is CASSVRSSYNSPLHF.